Below are 10 T cell receptor beta chains sequenced from a single sample in a study of response to subunit inactivated influenza vaccine. Using its own MiXCR run on the RT-PCR reads, TCRdb lists one record per CDR3 protein. The data contain about 780,000 distinct CDR3 sequences, 15% to 20% of them singletons. The sequenced sample was PBMCs from blood, obtained roughly 5 days after vaccination. The receptors were gathered from a man aged 50 to 59 who received an inactivated influenza vaccine.

At least ten counts were recorded for this clonotype. This chain uses TRBV20-1 with TRBJ2-7; TRBD2 matches 9 bases. After removal of 2 bases from V and 2 bases from J, the junction contained 4 bases not matched to a gene. Germline V gene lookup returns CDR1 DFQATT and CDR2 SNEGSKA (reference sequence). The length of the CDR3 is 14 residues. For the CDR3, the DNA is TGCAGTGCTAGACGGCTAGCGGGACCCTACGAGCAGTACTTC. Amino acids: CSARRLAGPYEQYF.

V usage is TRBV20-1 and J usage is TRBJ1-4; D gene unclear. The V end was cut by 4 bases, the J end by 4 bases, with 4 bases between. From germline, CDR1 is DFQATT and CDR2 SNEGSKA (reference sequence). CDR3 length equals 11 residues. The CDR3 loop reads CSAKLNEKLFF. The CDR3, as DNA: TGCAGTGCTAAACTTAATGAAAAACTGTTTTTT.

This clonotype was detected a few times. The chain has TRBV5-1 and TRBJ2-5, with D perhaps TRBD1 (6 bases). Germline V gene data show CDR1 as SGHRS and CDR2 as YFSETQ. V dropped 0 bases and J dropped 2 bases, with 11 bases sitting between them. This CDR3 comprises 15 residues. Written as DNA, the CDR3 is TGCGCCAGCAGCTTGGATACAGGGCCTCAAGAGACCCAGTACTTC. This encodes CASSLDTGPQETQYF.

V gene TRBV12-3 or TRBV12-4 combines with J gene TRBJ1-2; TRBD1 matches 8 bases. J lost 1 base, V lost 3 bases, and 1 base had no gene match. The CDR3 contains 14 residues. In DNA, the CDR3 is TGTGCCAGCAGTTTCAGGGGGCGTAACTATGGCTACACCTTC. This sequence encodes CASSFRGRNYGYTF.

This clonotype appeared a few times. This chain links TRBV5-1 with TRBJ1-3; 8 nucleotides align to TRBD1. The CDR3 runs 16 residues. After removal of 6 bases from V and 0 bases from J, the junction contained 8 bases not matched to a gene. Germline lookup yields CDR1 SGHRS and CDR2 YFSETQ. In nucleotides, the CDR3 is TGCGCCAGCACCGGAGGGACAGGCCTCTCTGGAAACACCATATATTTT. It encodes CASTGGTGLSGNTIYF.

This chain joins TRBV20-1 and TRBJ2-2, with 12 bases fitting TRBD2. CDR3 length: 16 amino acids. The V gene's germline CDR1 is DFQATT and CDR2 SNEGSKA (reference sequence). Losses at the gene ends were 5 bases for V and 7 bases for J; bases not matched to a gene: 11. CDR3 sequence: CSASPRLAGVVGELFF. The CDR3 DNA reads TGCAGTGCTTCTCCAAGACTAGCGGGAGTGGTCGGGGAGCTGTTTTTT.

To note about this clonotype: One end of the junction varies from germline; a read error may be responsible. The J gene is TRBJ2-7, the V gene TRBV7-6; TRBD2 agrees at 11 bases. Germline V gene sequence: CDR1 SGHVS, CDR2 FNYEAQ. The CDR3 extends over 13 amino acids. The DNA for the CDR3 is TGTGCCAGCATCTTAGCGGGGGGGTACGAGCAGTACTTC. It specifies CASILAGGYEQYF.

The chain links TRBV20-1 to TRBJ2-3; possibly TRBD1 or TRBD2 for D (6 bases each). CDR1 is DFQATT and CDR2 is SNEGSKA in the germline V gene (reference sequence). Trimming took 6 bases from V and 4 from J, leaving 20 bases between them. The CDR3 is 15 residues long. CDR3 amino acids: CSAEGSGVTADTQYF. CDR3 sequence (DNA): TGCAGTGCGGAGGGATCAGGGGTCACCGCAGATACGCAGTATTTT.

V gene TRBV27 combines with J gene TRBJ2-7; 8 bases match TRBD2. Germline lookup yields CDR1 MNHEY and CDR2 SMNVEV (reference sequence). V gave up 6 bases and J gave up 4 bases; unmatched junction bases: 14. This CDR3 is 16 amino acids long. CDR3 sequence reads: CASRLKYIAGSYEQYF. In DNA, the CDR3 is TGTGCCAGCAGACTCAAATACATAGCGGGGAGTTACGAGCAGTACTTC.

The V and J genes are TRBV10-3 and TRBJ2-5; 7 bases fit TRBD1. This CDR3 is built from 13 residues. The V gene end was trimmed by 8 bases and the J gene end by 5 bases; junction bases not matched to a gene: 8. Germline V lookup: CDR1 ENHRY, CDR2 SYGVKD. The CDR3 DNA reads TGTGCCATCGCCCCGGGACAGAAGGAGACCCAGTACTTC. Amino acid sequence: CAIAPGQKETQYF.